These 22 T cell receptor beta chains share one sample of origin, sequenced in a study of T cell responses to AZD1222 COVID-19 vaccine. Measured with immunoSEQ multiplex PCR; TCRdb has only the in-frame clones, and not every one. This sample carries some 84,000 clones, roughly 88% of them seen once, and the ten largest clones take roughly 16%. The source was peripheral blood, collected on day 0 of AZD1222 vaccination. These receptors all stem from an adult in good health.

The genes are TRBV5-4 and TRBJ1-2; 7 bases are shared with TRBD1. The CDR3 covers 17 residues. Germline CDR1 reads SGHNT; CDR2 reads YYREEE (reference sequence). V dropped 2 bases and J dropped 3; count of bases not matched to a gene: 13. CDR3 nucleotide sequence: TGTGCCAGCAGCTTTACAGGGGTCCGCATATCTTACTATGGCTACACCTTC. Translating it yields CASSFTGVRISYYGYTF.

The chain uses TRBV7-3 and TRBJ2-1; 9 nucleotides line up with TRBD1. The CDR3 covers 14 residues. Germline V gives CDR1 SGHTA, CDR2 FQGTGA. Unmatched junction bases numbered 5, after V lost 5 bases and J lost 6 bases. This CDR3 is CASSTWTGVNEQFF. DNA of the CDR3: TGTGCCAGCAGCACCTGGACAGGGGTCAATGAGCAGTTCTTC.

V is TRBV7-8 and J is TRBJ2-1, with 7 bases that match TRBD1. With V trimmed by 4 bases and J by 12 bases, 12 bases remained unmatched. The CDR3 length is 14 residues. CDR1 and CDR2 (germline): SGHVS, FQNEAQ. CDR3 protein: CASSSQGWGQRQFF. CDR3 bases: TGTGCCAGCAGCTCACAGGGGTGGGGACAAAGGCAGTTCTTC.

The chain couples TRBV29-1 to TRBJ1-2; 9 bases line up with TRBD1. Trimming at V came to 5 bases and at J to 8 bases, leaving 15 bases not matched to a gene. There are 15 residues in the CDR3. Germline V gives CDR1 SQVTM, CDR2 ANQGSEA. The CDR3 DNA reads TGCAGCGTTAAGGCGGACGCTGGACAGGGGCTCGGCTACACCTTC. The encoded protein is CSVKADAGQGLGYTF.

The chain combines TRBV5-8 with TRBJ2-7; a weak D match, TRBD1 (6 bases). The length of the CDR3 is 11 residues. Deletions cut 3 bases from V and 6 bases from J, with 7 bases between. Per germline, CDR1 SGHTS and CDR2 YDEGEE. The CDR3 nucleotides are TGTGCCAGCAGCTGGACAGTCGAGCAGTACTTC. Its translation: CASSWTVEQYF. Filled out from reference TRBV5-8 and TRBJ2-7, the complete variable domain reads EAGVTQSPTHLIKTRGQQATLRCSPISGHTSVYWYQQALGLGLQFLLWYDEGEERNRGNFPPRFSGRQFPNYSSELNVNALELEDSALYLCASSWTVEQYFGPGTRLTVT.

The J gene is TRBJ2-7, the V gene TRBV16; the D gene is possibly TRBD1 (5 bases). CDR1 is KGHSY, CDR2 FQNENV, per germline. The CDR3 length is 13 residues. V was pared by 2 bases and J by 2 bases, with 7 bases between. CDR3 sequence reads: CASSQAGTYEQYF. In nucleotides, the CDR3 is TGTGCCAGCAGCCAAGCAGGGACCTACGAGCAGTACTTC.

The chain uses TRBV11-3 and TRBJ2-1; 13 positions agree with TRBD2. After removal of 5 bases from V and 7 bases from J, the junction contained 5 bases not matched to a gene. This CDR3 region has 15 residues. Germline CDR1 SGHNT, CDR2 YENEEA. CDR3 bases: TGTGCCAGCAGCCCGGGACTAGCGGGACCAAATGAGCAGTTCTTC. This gives the protein CASSPGLAGPNEQFF. Using reference TRBV11-3 and TRBJ2-1 for the parts outside the CDR3, the full variable domain is EAGVVQSPRYKIIEKKQPVAFWCNPISGHNTLYWYLQNLGQGPELLIRYENEEAVDDSQLPKDRFSAERLKGVDSTLKIQPAELGDSAVYLCASSPGLAGPNEQFFGPGTRLTVL.

J is TRBJ1-1 and V is TRBV15; unclear D gene. Germline V gives CDR1 LNHNV, CDR2 YYDKDF (reference sequence). The CDR3 has 13 amino acids. The V and J ends lost 0 bases and 10 bases respectively, with 12 bases between them. CDR3 nucleotides: TGTGCCACCAGCAGAGATCCCCAAACCGCAGCTTTCTTT. Protein sequence: CATSRDPQTAAFF. The full variable domain, its missing parts supplied by reference TRBV15 and TRBJ1-1, is DAMVIQNPRYQVTQFGKPVTLSCSQTLNHNVMYWYQQKSSQAPKLLFHYYDKDFNNEADTPDNFQSRRPNTSFCFLDIRSPGLGDTAMYLCATSRDPQTAAFFGQGTRLTVV.

This clone turned up a few times. CDR3 residues: CASSRLAGEGETQYF. Here the CDR3 DNA reads TGTGCCAGCAGTAGATTAGCGGGAGAGGGGGAGACCCAGTACTTC. This chain connects TRBV27 to TRBJ2-5; TRBD2 matches at 9 bases. This CDR3 comprises 15 residues. Per the germline V gene, CDR1 is MNHEY and CDR2 is SMNVEV (reference sequence). V lost 5 bases, J lost 5 bases, and 9 bases stayed unmatched.

The gene calls are TRBV6-6 and TRBJ2-4; D assignment may be TRBD1 or TRBD2 (5 bases each). Germline values: CDR1 MNHNY, CDR2 SVGAGI (reference sequence). V lost 6 bases, J lost 1 base, and 13 bases lay in between. The CDR3 length is 15 residues. CDR3: CASSPARGAKNIQYF. The CDR3 bases are TGTGCCAGCAGCCCCGCCCGGGGCGCCAAAAACATTCAGTACTTC.

The V and J genes are TRBV11-3 and TRBJ2-3, with D possibly being TRBD1 or TRBD2 (5 bases each). V shed 5 bases and J shed 4 bases, with 16 bases lying between them. The germline V gene has CDR1 SGHNT and CDR2 YENEEA. This CDR3 comprises 15 residues. CDR3 coding DNA: TGTGCCAGCAGCCCGCCGGGGACGGGGTCAGATACGCAGTATTTT. It codes for CASSPPGTGSDTQYF.

The chain combines TRBV4-1 with TRBJ1-6, with 8 nucleotides matching TRBD1. V dropped 2 bases and J dropped 4; count of bases not matched to a gene: 4. The CDR3 runs 16 residues. Per the germline V gene, CDR1 is MGHRA and CDR2 is YSYEKL. This CDR3 reads CASSQQGARYNSPLHF. The CDR3 DNA follows: TGCGCCAGCAGCCAACAGGGGGCTAGGTATAATTCACCCCTCCACTTT.

This sequence joins TRBV19 and TRBJ1-1, with D possibly being TRBD1 (6 bases). The CDR3 runs 13 residues. Trimming took off 4 bases at V and 6 bases at J, with 12 bases between the two ends. Germline loops: CDR1 LNHDA, CDR2 SQIVND (reference sequence). Here the CDR3 DNA reads TGTGCCAGTAGTACAGGGGTCATCGCTGAAGCTTTCTTT. Its protein is CASSTGVIAEAFF.

This chain links TRBV19 with TRBJ2-7, with no clear D. V shed 1 base and J shed 3 bases, with 7 bases lying between them. Germline V CDR1 and CDR2: LNHDA, SQIVND (reference sequence). The CDR3 has 13 residues. Here the CDR3 DNA reads TGTGCCAGTAGTATAGCGTACTACTACGAGCAGTACTTC. Its protein is CASSIAYYYEQYF.

This chain joins TRBV14 and TRBJ1-3; the match to TRBD1 covers 7 bases. The CDR3 has 15 residues. Germline V gene sequence: CDR1 SGHDN, CDR2 FVKESK. V shed 3 bases and J 3 bases; nucleotides not matched to a gene: 5. As DNA, the CDR3 is TGTGCCAGCAGCCAGGGGACAGCTTTTGGAAACACCATATATTTT. Residues: CASSQGTAFGNTIYF.

The V call is TRBV11-2, the J call TRBJ1-1; 7 bases agree with TRBD1. This CDR3 is 15 amino acids long. The V segment lost 3 bases and the J segment 0 bases; nucleotides outside the gene matches: 4. Germline V gene lookup returns CDR1 SGHAT and CDR2 FQNNGV. CDR3 sequence reads: CASSFPDRLNTEAFF. The CDR3 DNA is TGTGCCAGCAGCTTCCCGGACAGGTTGAACACTGAAGCTTTCTTT.

CDR3 loop: CASSYRGNMNTEAFF. The CDR3 DNA is TGTGCCAGTAGTTACAGGGGGAATATGAACACTGAAGCTTTCTTT. The chain uses TRBV19 and TRBJ1-1, with 8 nucleotides matching TRBD1. Per the germline V gene, CDR1 is LNHDA and CDR2 is SQIVND (reference sequence). V was clipped by 5 bases and J by 0 bases; unmatched bases: 5. This CDR3 is 15 amino acids long.

The genes are TRBV28 and TRBJ1-4, with a possible D match to TRBD1 (6 bases). Trimming stripped 1 base from V and 6 bases from J, with 15 bases between. Germline values: CDR1 MDHEN, CDR2 SYDVKM. The CDR3 totals 16 residues. The CDR3, as DNA: TGTGCCAGCAGTTTATCGGCCTGGGGGCAGGATGAAAAACTGTTTTTT. Translated, it gives CASSLSAWGQDEKLFF.

CDR3: CATSRAAGGADYGYTF. DNA of the CDR3: TGTGCCACCAGCAGAGCGGCAGGGGGCGCAGACTATGGCTACACCTTC. The V gene is TRBV15, the J gene TRBJ1-2; 8 bases are a match to TRBD1. The CDR3 covers 16 residues. In germline, CDR1 is LNHNV, CDR2 YYDKDF (reference sequence). The V and J ends lost 1 base and 3 bases, in that order; junction bases with no gene match: 7. The variable domain in full, with the rest retrieved from reference TRBV15 and TRBJ1-2, is DAMVIQNPRYQVTQFGKPVTLSCSQTLNHNVMYWYQQKSSQAPKLLFHYYDKDFNNEADTPDNFQSRRPNTSFCFLDIRSPGLGDTAMYLCATSRAAGGADYGYTFGSGTRLTVV.

This clone was found once. The V call is TRBV23-1, the J call TRBJ2-1; no firm D call. TRBV23-1 is assigned to the ORF class and has an uncertain function. Trimming cost V 0 bases and J 0 bases, with 12 bases left between them. The CDR3 length is 17 residues. CDR3 nucleotide sequence: TGCGCCAGCAGTCAATCTCGTACTTCAAGCTCCTACAATGAGCAGTTCTTC. It codes for CASSQSRTSSSYNEQFF.

This chain links TRBV19 with TRBJ1-3; no clear D gene. CDR3 length: 16 amino acids. Germline lookup yields CDR1 LNHDA and CDR2 SQIVND (reference sequence). Trimming stripped 0 bases from V and 4 bases from J, with 13 bases between. The CDR3 region is CASSIDPGSTGNTIYF. CDR3 bases: TGTGCCAGTAGTATAGATCCCGGCTCGACAGGAAACACCATATATTTT.

V gene TRBV28 combines with J gene TRBJ2-7; 7 positions agree with TRBD2. This CDR3 spans 12 amino acids. After removal of 10 bases from V and 3 bases from J, the junction contained 6 bases not matched to a gene. CDR1 and CDR2 from the germline V gene are MDHEN and SYDVKM. The CDR3 sequence: CATGTTDYEQYF. The CDR3 bases are TGTGCCACAGGGACTACGGACTACGAGCAGTACTTC.